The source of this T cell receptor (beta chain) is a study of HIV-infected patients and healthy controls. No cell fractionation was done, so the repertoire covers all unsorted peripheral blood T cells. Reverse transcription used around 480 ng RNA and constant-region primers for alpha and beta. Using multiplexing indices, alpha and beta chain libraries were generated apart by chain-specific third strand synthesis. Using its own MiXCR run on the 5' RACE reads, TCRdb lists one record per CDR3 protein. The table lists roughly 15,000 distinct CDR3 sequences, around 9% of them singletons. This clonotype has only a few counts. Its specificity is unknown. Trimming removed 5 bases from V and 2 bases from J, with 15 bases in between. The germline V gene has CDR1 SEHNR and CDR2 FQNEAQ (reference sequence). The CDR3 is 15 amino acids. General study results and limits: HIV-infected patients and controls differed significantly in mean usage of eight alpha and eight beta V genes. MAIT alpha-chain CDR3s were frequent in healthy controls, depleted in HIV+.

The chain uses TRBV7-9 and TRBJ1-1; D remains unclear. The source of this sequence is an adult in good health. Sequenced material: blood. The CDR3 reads CASSDEALPNTEAFF. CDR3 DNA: TGTGCCAGCAGCGATGAAGCCCTCCCCAACACTGAAGCTTTCTTT.